The entry below describes one TCR beta chain. This clone was found a few times. What antigen it recognizes has not been identified. Per-base quality was not reported, and no clone a single base away is much larger than it. This specimen belongs to a study of a mutant IDH1 vaccine in newly diagnosed glioma (dated by TCRdb to about 2021). About the investigation overall: Vaccination was initiated 4-6 weeks after radiotherapy alone, or concurrently with temozolomide cycles in the chemotherapy-containing groups. The roughly 30 treated patients were roughly 60% male and around 40% female, with a mean age of 40.4 years. Prior to enrollment, patients had been given standard therapy consisting of radiotherapy alone, temozolomide alone, or radiochemotherapy with temozolomide, with the combination given to most patients. The week-35 safety follow-up took place at visit V12, and the week-47 end of study took place at visit V13. Peripheral blood samples were drawn at six visits, namely V03 (baseline), V05, V07, V10, V12 and V13. Longitudinal TCRB deep sequencing was performed for about 25 treated patients wherever samples were available for exploratory analyses.

The CDR3 covers 16 residues, taking in both the cysteine and the phenylalanine. The sequence is cut down to CDR3 DNA, 48 bases in frame from base 1. V loses 4 bases at its end and J loses 5 bases; junction bases beyond the gene matches: 7. CDR1 and CDR2, per the germline V gene, are SGHDT and YYEEEE. Overall study results and their limits: Selection of PBMC samples for TCRB deep sequencing was based on availability. Pseudoprogression seemed to be unrelated to changes in the top peripheral T cell clonotypes found by TCRB sequencing. Across multiple MHC alleles, vaccine-induced immune responses were seen in approximately 93% of patients. It was noted by the authors that analyses of patient blood samples could not be reproduced owing to sample limitations.

The library was built by means of the immunoSEQ multiplex PCR assay. The hsTCRB Kit was used according to the manufacturer's protocol to amplify rearranged TCR beta chain sequences. Sequencing of TCRB libraries was carried out on an Illumina MiSeq. On the authors' methods: Demultiplexing, trimming and gene mapping were performed with the kit vendor's proprietary platform. The table was pulled from immuneACCESS by TCRdb, which kept in-frame rearrangements only. Such tables lose some clones; where checked, under half of the loss comes from unresolved V genes, and the rest has no known cause. V and J calls and clone size are those listed in that table; D and trimming were worked out from the DNA. The sample table contains around 44,000 clones; only one count was recorded for more than 65% of them. The top ten clonotypes cover roughly 6.2% of the sample. The time point label here, explained by the study, means: week 35, safety follow-up. A 20-mer mutant IDH1 peptide at 300 micrograms in Montanide made up each vaccine dose, which was injected subcutaneously together with topical imiquimod. Patients were given eight vaccinations, in weeks 1, 3, 5, 7, 11, 15, 19 and 23, which matched visits V03 through V10. Newly diagnosed WHO grade 3 or 4 IDH1-mutant astrocytomas showing loss of nuclear ATRX were present in the donors. The samples were drawn from NOA16, a multicentre, single-arm, open-label phase I trial in Germany that tested a mutant IDH1 peptide vaccine in humans for the first time. Genomic DNA for TCRB sequencing was extracted from EDTA blood using the DNeasy Blood and Tissue Kit.

This TCR derives from a man aged 35-49 years with glioma. The rearranged chain carries TRBV5-6 and TRBJ1-6; a stretch of 9 junction bases matches TRBD1. The material sequenced was PBMCs, taken from a glioma patient whose treatment included an IDH1 peptide vaccine. In nucleotides, the sequence is TGTGCCAGCAGCCTTTTCGGACAGGGGAATAATTCACCCCTCCACTTT. This sequence encodes CASSLFGQGNNSPLHF. The full variable domain, completed from the reference TRBV5-6 and TRBJ1-6 proteins outside the CDR3, reads DAGVTQSPTHLIKTRGQQVTLRCSPKSGHDTVSWYQQALGQGPQFIFQYYEEEERQRGNFPDRFSGHQFPNYSSELNVNALLLGDSALYLCASSLFGQGNNSPLHFGNGTRLTVT.